Shown below are 14 T cell receptor beta chains from a single sample sequenced in a study of T-cell memory formation after mild COVID-19. TCRdb re-called the 5' RACE reads with MiXCR, one entry per CDR3 protein. There are roughly 580,000 distinct CDR3 sequences in the sample; 18% occur only once, and around 12% lies in the top ten. The sample comprised PBMCs or a T cell subset sorted from them (not recorded which). Receptors were obtained from an adult woman who had mild COVID-19 (a few samples of this study predate the infection). Cell type and time point are not known.

This rearrangement joins TRBV25-1 to TRBJ2-4; no definite D call. Germline CDR1 reads MGHDK; CDR2 reads SYGVNS. The CDR3 runs to 13 residues. Trimming removed 1 base from V and 4 bases from J, with 5 bases in between. The CDR3: CASSESGKNIQYF. CDR3 coding DNA: TGTGCCAGCAGTGAATCCGGGAAAAACATTCAGTACTTC.

V is TRBV12-3 or TRBV12-4 and J is TRBJ2-7; a possible D gene is TRBD1 (5 bases). Trimming pared 6 bases from V and 2 bases from J, leaving 11 bases between. The CDR3 extends over 13 amino acids. The CDR3 sequence is CASSSGWPYEQYF. The CDR3, as DNA: TGTGCCAGCAGCTCAGGGTGGCCCTACGAGCAGTACTTC.

CDR3 sequence: CASSKVRLLRQRNEQFF. CDR3 sequence (DNA): TGTGCCAGCAGCAAGGTTCGATTACTGCGGCAACGGAATGAGCAGTTCTTC. This chain uses TRBV5-6 with TRBJ2-1; unclear D gene. V lost 4 bases and J lost 7, with 24 bases in between. Germline V gene lookup returns CDR1 SGHDT and CDR2 YYEEEE. The CDR3 is 17 amino acids. Full variable domain (outside the CDR3, taken from reference TRBV5-6 and TRBJ2-1): DAGVTQSPTHLIKTRGQQVTLRCSPKSGHDTVSWYQQALGQGPQFIFQYYEEEERQRGNFPDRFSGHQFPNYSSELNVNALLLGDSALYLCASSKVRLLRQRNEQFFGPGTRLTVL.

This clonotype was detected only a few times. V usage is TRBV7-2 and J usage is TRBJ2-2; 7 bases map to TRBD2. With 1 base clipped from V and 5 bases from J, the junction kept 7 bases outside the gene matches. Germline V gives CDR1 SGHTA, CDR2 FQGNSA. This CDR3 has 16 residues. CDR3 in amino acids: CASSLELAGVTGELFF. As DNA, the CDR3 is TGTGCCAGCAGCTTAGAACTTGCGGGAGTTACCGGGGAGCTGTTTTTT.

The J gene is TRBJ2-4, the V gene TRBV12-3 or TRBV12-4; D is unclear. The CDR3 extends over 13 amino acids. V dropped 6 bases and J dropped 6 bases, with 12 bases sitting between them. The CDR3 region has the DNA TGTGCCAGCAGCACGACGGTCGGAAACATTCAGTACTTC. Translation gives CASSTTVGNIQYF.

A few counts support this clonotype. V is TRBV5-6 and J is TRBJ2-6; D is possibly TRBD2 (5 bases). The CDR3 loop spans 18 amino acids. CDR1 is SGHDT, CDR2 YYEEEE, per germline. The V end was cut by 0 bases, the J end by 0 bases, with 13 bases between. In DNA, the CDR3 is TGTGCCAGCAGCTTGGGGCCTTATCGGGGCTCTGGGGCCAACGTCCTGACTTTC. Its translation: CASSLGPYRGSGANVLTF.

The chain couples TRBV7-2 to TRBJ2-1, with 9 nucleotides matching TRBD1. From germline, CDR1 is SGHTA and CDR2 FQGNSA. The V gene end was trimmed by 5 bases and the J gene end by 4 bases; junction bases not matched to a gene: 15. This CDR3 is 18 amino acids long. This CDR3 reads CASSPSGTGLLSYNEQFF. The CDR3 DNA is TGTGCCAGCAGCCCCTCCGGGACAGGGTTACTTTCTTACAATGAGCAGTTCTTC.

This clonotype was picked up a small number of times. The chain links TRBV30 to TRBJ2-2; D not resolved. Germline loops: CDR1 GTSNPN, CDR2 SVGIG (reference sequence). The CDR3 is 16 amino acids. V was clipped by 2 bases and J by 5 bases, with 18 bases between them. CDR3 coding DNA: TGTGCCTGGAGTTGGGAAGTAGCAGGATTGACCGGGGAGCTGTTTTTT. Translating it yields CAWSWEVAGLTGELFF.

This clonotype was counted between two and nine times. The chain is built from TRBV29-1 and TRBJ2-1; 8 positions match TRBD1. Germline V lookup: CDR1 SQVTM, CDR2 ANQGSEA. V trimming: 8 bases; J trimming: 0 bases; junction bases outside the gene matches: 3. The CDR3 spans 13 residues. The DNA for the CDR3 is TGCAGCTACAGGGGGAGCTCCTACAATGAGCAGTTCTTC. Protein sequence: CSYRGSSYNEQFF.

This chain connects TRBV30 to TRBJ2-7; no clear D. The CDR3 covers 11 residues. Between the trimmed V and J ends, which lost 8 bases and 6 bases, there was a span of 14 bases. CDR1 is GTSNPN and CDR2 is SVGIG in the germline V gene (reference sequence). CDR3 sequence reads: CATRRGTEQYF. In nucleotides, the CDR3 is TGTGCCACACGTCGCGGCACCGAGCAGTACTTC.

This clonotype was detected only a few times. The rearrangement links TRBV5-1 to TRBJ2-1, with D perhaps TRBD1 (6 bases). CDR3 size: 15 residues. Germline V CDR1 and CDR2: SGHRS, YFSETQ. The V gene lost 2 bases and the J gene lost 4 bases, with 13 bases spanning the gap. The CDR3 coding sequence is TGCGCCAGCAGCTTAGGGGACACCCCATACAATGAGCAGTTCTTC. Translating it yields CASSLGDTPYNEQFF.

The chain couples TRBV18 to TRBJ2-5; D perhaps matches TRBD1 (5 bases). V gave up 3 bases and J gave up 3 bases, with 11 bases separating them. Germline CDR1 and CDR2: KGHSH and LQKENI. The CDR3 has 14 amino acids. In DNA, the CDR3 is TGTGCCAGCTCACCGGGGCTAGAAGAAGAGACCCAGTACTTC. Its protein is CASSPGLEEETQYF.

The chain has TRBV20-1 and TRBJ1-5, with TRBD1 as a possible D gene (5 bases). The germline V gene encodes CDR1 DFQATT and CDR2 SNEGSKA (reference sequence). The length of the CDR3 is 14 residues. V gave up 3 bases and J gave up 2 bases, with 11 bases separating them. The CDR3 sequence: CSASQGLGNQPQHF. The DNA of the CDR3 is TGCAGTGCTAGTCAGGGTCTCGGCAATCAGCCCCAGCATTTT.

This clonotype was detected only a few times. The CDR3 loop reads CASKAGHEQYF. The CDR3 DNA reads as TGTGCCAGCAAGGCAGGACACGAGCAGTACTTC. The chain is built from TRBV12-3 or TRBV12-4 and TRBJ2-7; D gene ambiguous. This CDR3 has 11 residues. V was clipped by 7 bases and J by 5 bases, with 9 bases between them.